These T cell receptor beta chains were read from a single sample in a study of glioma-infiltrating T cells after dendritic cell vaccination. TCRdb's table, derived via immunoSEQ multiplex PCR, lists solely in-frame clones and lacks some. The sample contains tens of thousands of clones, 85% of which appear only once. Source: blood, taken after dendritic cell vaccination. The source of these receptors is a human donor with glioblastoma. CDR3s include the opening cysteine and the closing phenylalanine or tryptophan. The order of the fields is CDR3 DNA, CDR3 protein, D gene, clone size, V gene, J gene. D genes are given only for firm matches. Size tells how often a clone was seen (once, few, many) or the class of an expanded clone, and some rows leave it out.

DNA: TGTGCCAGCAGTGAGGCGTCGGGGGGGAATGAGCAGTTCTTC
CDR3: CASSEASGGNEQFF
D: TRBD2
size: -
V: TRBV6-1
J: TRBJ2-1

DNA: TGCAGCGAAGTTCAGGGGGCCCCCACAGATACGCAGTATTTT
CDR3: CSEVQGAPTDTQYF
D: TRBD1
size: -
V: TRBV29-1
J: TRBJ2-3

DNA: TGTGCCAGCAGCCAACTCGACAGGGTTCGTAGCTATGGCTACACCTTC
CDR3: CASSQLDRVRSYGYTF
D: TRBD1
size: -
V: TRBV7-9
J: TRBJ1-2

DNA: TGTGCCAGTACGACAGGGGGCCCACCTACCTACGAGCAGTACTTC
CDR3: CASTTGGPPTYEQYF
D: TRBD1
size: few
V: TRBV2
J: TRBJ2-7

DNA: TGCGCCAGCAGCCAGCCGGGACAGTCTAATGAAAAACTGTTTTTT
CDR3: CASSQPGQSNEKLFF
D: TRBD1
size: -
V: TRBV4-1
J: TRBJ1-4

DNA: TGTGCCAGCAGCGCGACGGGGGGCATAGGTGACACTGAAGCTTTCTTT
CDR3: CASSATGGIGDTEAFF
D: -
size: -
V: TRBV9
J: TRBJ1-1

DNA: TGTGCCAGCAGCTTGGTGGCAGGCAACTATGGCTACACCTTC
CDR3: CASSLVAGNYGYTF
D: -
size: -
V: TRBV5-6
J: TRBJ1-2

DNA: TGTGCCACCAGCAGAGAAGGGGTCAGGGGGCGAGGCTACACCTTC
CDR3: CATSREGVRGRGYTF
D: TRBD1
size: once
V: TRBV15
J: TRBJ1-2

DNA: TGCGCCAGCAGCTTGGTGGGTTTCCGGGGGGAGGCGGTGCATGAGCAGTTCTTC
CDR3: CASSLVGFRGEAVHEQFF
D: TRBD2
size: -
V: TRBV5-1
J: TRBJ2-1

DNA: TGTGCCAGCAGCTTAGCGGCATCAACTAATGAAAAACTGTTTTTT
CDR3: CASSLAASTNEKLFF
D: -
size: -
V: TRBV7-9
J: TRBJ1-4

DNA: TGTGCCAGCAGTGCGGGGAGTGGGGGGGCTGAAGCTTTCTTT
CDR3: CASSAGSGGAEAFF
D: -
size: -
V: TRBV2
J: TRBJ1-1

DNA: TGTGCCAGCAGCTCCTATAAAGTGATAAGCACAGATACGCAGTATTTT
CDR3: CASSSYKVISTDTQYF
D: -
size: -
V: TRBV7-3
J: TRBJ2-3

DNA: TGTGCTAGTGGTACAAGCCCCGGGACAGGGCATGGCTACACCTTC
CDR3: CASGTSPGTGHGYTF
D: TRBD1
size: -
V: TRBV12-5
J: TRBJ1-2

DNA: TGTGCCAGCACCCCAGCGGGGGCAAACTCTGGAAACACCATATATTTT
CDR3: CASTPAGANSGNTIYF
D: -
size: -
V: TRBV9
J: TRBJ1-3

DNA: TGTGCCACCAGCAGAGCCTTCGAGAGGACAGGGAGCTCCTACGAGCAGTACTTC
CDR3: CATSRAFERTGSSYEQYF
D: TRBD1
size: -
V: TRBV15
J: TRBJ2-7

DNA: TGCAGCGTTGGGGGCTTAGGGGCAGGTCCTTTCTCCTACGAGCAGTACTTC
CDR3: CSVGGLGAGPFSYEQYF
D: -
size: -
V: TRBV29-1
J: TRBJ2-7

DNA: TGTGCCAGCAGCTCCCGGAGAGGACAGGAAGCTTTCTTT
CDR3: CASSSRRGQEAFF
D: -
size: -
V: TRBV7-9
J: TRBJ1-1

DNA: TGTGCCAGCAGTCCTAACAGGGGCCAAGAGACCCAGTACTTC
CDR3: CASSPNRGQETQYF
D: TRBD1
size: -
V: TRBV27
J: TRBJ2-5

DNA: TGTGCCAGTAGTATAGCATCCTGGGACAGGACTGAAGCTTTCTTT
CDR3: CASSIASWDRTEAFF
D: TRBD1
size: -
V: TRBV19
J: TRBJ1-1

DNA: TGTGCCAGCAGTTACTCGAACCGGGACAGAAATGAAAAACTGTTTTTT
CDR3: CASSYSNRDRNEKLFF
D: TRBD1
size: -
V: TRBV6-6
J: TRBJ1-4

DNA: TGTGCCAGCAGCTTATCTAGGGTTAGGGGAGGGGATACGCAGTATTTT
CDR3: CASSLSRVRGGDTQYF
D: TRBD2
size: -
V: TRBV7-9
J: TRBJ2-3

DNA: TGCAGCGTTGAAGATCACGACAGACGCTCCTACAATGAGCAGTTCTTC
CDR3: CSVEDHDRRSYNEQFF
D: -
size: -
V: TRBV29-1
J: TRBJ2-1

DNA: TGTGCCAGCAGCCCCCTGGGGACTTGGCTCTACGAGCAGTACTTC
CDR3: CASSPLGTWLYEQYF
D: -
size: -
V: TRBV14
J: TRBJ2-7

DNA: TGTGCCAGCAGCGTCAGCGGGGGCGGGGAGACCCAGTACTTC
CDR3: CASSVSGGGETQYF
D: TRBD2
size: few
V: TRBV7-3
J: TRBJ2-5